These 16 T cell receptor beta chains were all obtained from the same sample, sequenced in a study of OX40 agonist ivuxolimab in advanced cancers. Measured with immunoSEQ multiplex PCR; TCRdb has only the in-frame clones, and not every one. Of roughly 70,000 clones listed, 75% to 90% are singletons. Sequencing used CD4+ or CD8+ T cells sorted from blood, obtained in a trial of the OX40 agonist ivuxolimab. These receptors came from an adult with an advanced solid tumor such as melanoma, head and neck, liver or kidney cancer.

Only a few counts were recorded for this clone. The V gene is TRBV7-9, the J gene TRBJ1-4, with no clear D. Germline CDR1 is SEHNR and CDR2 is FQNEAQ (reference sequence). CDR3 size: 14 residues. V lost 2 bases and J lost 8, with 12 bases in between. CDR3 region: CASSLREGGEKLFF. CDR3 DNA: TGTGCCAGCAGCTTACGGGAGGGAGGGGAAAAACTGTTTTTT. The variable domain in full, with the rest retrieved from reference TRBV7-9 and TRBJ1-4, is DTGVSQNPRHKITKRGQNVTFRCDPISEHNRLYWYRQTLGQGPEFLTYFQNEAQLEKSRLLSDRFSAERPKGSFSTLEIQRTEQGDSAMYLCASSLREGGEKLFFGSGTQLSVL.

The V gene is TRBV27, the J gene TRBJ1-3; 7 bases match TRBD1. This CDR3 is built from 16 residues. The germline CDR1 and CDR2 sequences are MNHEY and SMNVEV (reference sequence). J gave up 3 bases and V 6 bases, and 11 bases lay outside the gene matches. This CDR3 is CASRPDHRTGGNTIYF. The CDR3 region has the DNA TGTGCCAGCAGACCGGACCACAGGACAGGTGGAAACACCATATATTTT.

The V gene is TRBV4-3, the J gene TRBJ2-7; no clear D. Trimming took 0 bases from V and 3 from J, leaving 12 bases between them. In germline, CDR1 is LGHNA, CDR2 YSLEER. The CDR3 contains 15 residues. CDR3 in DNA: TGCGCCAGCAGCCAAGATCGGGTTGGATACTACGAGCAGTACTTC. The encoded protein is CASSQDRVGYYEQYF.

V is TRBV29-1 and J is TRBJ1-2, with 7 nucleotides matching TRBD1. The CDR3 runs 14 residues. V lost 6 bases to trimming and J lost 0 bases; unmatched junction nucleotides: 7. Germline V gives CDR1 SQVTM, CDR2 ANQGSEA. Here the CDR3 reads CSVQGQVANYGYTF. CDR3 nucleotide sequence: TGCAGCGTCCAAGGACAGGTGGCTAACTATGGCTACACCTTC.

The count of this clone is one. This sample includes further DNA sequences coding for the same CDR3. The chain recombines TRBV7-2 with TRBJ2-2; D call uncertain. The CDR3 has 14 residues. V was pared by 2 bases and J by 1 base, with 5 bases between. The V gene's germline CDR1 is SGHTA and CDR2 FQGNSA. The CDR3 spells CASSLLGNTGELFF. The DNA for the CDR3 is TGTGCCAGCAGCTTACTTGGGAACACCGGGGAGCTGTTTTTT. The whole variable domain, filled in from reference TRBV7-2 and TRBJ2-2, reads GAGVSQSPSNKVTEKGKDVELRCDPISGHTALYWYRQSLGQGLEFLIYFQGNSAPDKSGLPSDRFSAERTGGSVSTLTIQRTQQEDSAVYLCASSLLGNTGELFFGEGSRLTVL.

The gene calls are TRBV7-9 and TRBJ1-5; TRBD1 might be the D (5 bases). Trimming pared 2 bases from V and 2 bases from J, leaving 13 bases between. Germline-derived CDR1 and CDR2 are SEHNR and FQNEAQ (reference sequence). The CDR3 length is 16 residues. CDR3 residues: CASSLSGGVGNQPQHF. DNA of the CDR3: TGTGCCAGCAGCTTATCCGGGGGAGTCGGCAATCAGCCCCAGCATTTT.

The V call is TRBV7-7, the J call TRBJ1-1, with D uncertain. Looked up from germline, CDR1 is SSHAT and CDR2 is FNYEAQ (reference sequence). The CDR3 contains 15 residues. CDR3 residues: CATIELDGLNTEAFF. The CDR3 DNA follows: TGTGCTACCATAGAACTGGACGGTCTCAACACTGAAGCTTTCTTT.

V usage is TRBV7-9 and J usage is TRBJ1-2; 9 bases fit TRBD1. The J segment lost 9 bases and the V segment lost 1 base, leaving 12 bases of the junction unmatched. CDR1 SEHNR and CDR2 FQNEAQ come from the germline V gene (reference sequence). The CDR3 is 16 residues long. CDR3 sequence: CASSLGVVRDRESYTF. In DNA form, the CDR3 reads TGTGCCAGCAGCTTAGGGGTCGTTAGGGACAGGGAAAGCTACACCTTC.

The chain carries TRBV6-1 and TRBJ1-1; D perhaps matches TRBD1 (5 bases). CDR3 length: 13 amino acids. V lost 10 bases and J lost 1, with 13 bases in between. Germline CDR1 MNHNS, CDR2 SASEGT. CDR3 sequence reads: CATIGGTNTEAFF. DNA for the CDR3: TGTGCCACCATCGGGGGGACGAACACTGAAGCTTTCTTT.

The chain has TRBV18 and TRBJ1-1; 7 nucleotides agree with TRBD1. J was trimmed by 10 bases and V by 6 bases; bases with no gene match: 8. Germline CDR1 reads KGHSH; CDR2 reads LQKENI. The CDR3 runs to 12 residues. This CDR3 is CASSPTGVGAFF. The CDR3 coding sequence is TGTGCCAGCTCTCCTACAGGGGTGGGAGCTTTCTTT.

The genes are TRBV25-1 and TRBJ1-1; tentative D call: TRBD1 (6 bases). V lost 5 bases to trimming and J lost 4 bases, with 11 bases between them. CDR3 length: 13 amino acids. Germline V gene lookup returns CDR1 MGHDK and CDR2 SYGVNS. CDR3 in DNA: TGTGCCAGCAGTTATGGGGGGCGCACTGAAGCTTTCTTT. Amino acid sequence: CASSYGGRTEAFF. Supplemented by reference TRBV25-1 and TRBJ1-1, the full variable domain reads EADIYQTPRYLVIGTGKKITLECSQTMGHDKMYWYQQDPGMELHLIHYSYGVNSTEKGDLSSESTVSRIRTEHFPLTLESARPSHTSQYLCASSYGGRTEAFFGQGTRLTVV.

CDR3 DNA: TGTGCCAGTAGTATTATACGCGGATATGGCTACACCTTC. This codes for CASSIIRGYGYTF. The V gene is TRBV19, the J gene TRBJ1-2; D is ambiguous. The length of the CDR3 is 13 residues. V was shortened by 3 bases and J by 5 bases, with 10 bases between the two germline ends. Germline V gene lookup returns CDR1 LNHDA and CDR2 SQIVND (reference sequence).

The V gene is TRBV19, the J gene TRBJ2-3, with D possibly being TRBD2 (6 bases). This CDR3 is built from 14 residues. Germline V gives CDR1 LNHDA, CDR2 SQIVND (reference sequence). V lost 4 bases and J lost 2, with 10 bases in between. CDR3 residues: CASSTGGFTDTQYF. The DNA for the CDR3 is TGTGCCAGTAGTACCGGGGGATTCACAGATACGCAGTATTTT.

This clone was counted a few times. This chain connects TRBV7-9 to TRBJ2-7; the D call may be TRBD1 or TRBD2 (5 bases each). The CDR3 extends over 15 amino acids. CDR1 SEHNR and CDR2 FQNEAQ come from the germline V gene (reference sequence). Between the trimmed V and J ends, which lost 3 bases and 3 bases, there was a span of 15 bases. The CDR3 sequence: CASSFQYGTGYEQYF. The CDR3 DNA is TGTGCCAGCAGCTTTCAGTATGGGACCGGCTACGAGCAGTACTTC.

This clone was seen just once. The rearrangement uses TRBV29-1 and TRBJ2-2; D remains unclear. CDR3 length: 13 residues. From germline, CDR1 is SQVTM and CDR2 ANQGSEA. V shed 8 bases and J shed 0 bases, with 10 bases lying between them. The CDR3 region is CSFGRSNTGELFF. CDR3 in DNA: TGCAGCTTCGGAAGATCGAACACCGGGGAGCTGTTTTTT.

DNA of the CDR3: TGTGCCAGCAGCGACGTCGACAGTTACGCCTACGAGCAGTACTTC. Amino acid sequence: CASSDVDSYAYEQYF. The chain employs TRBV11-2 and TRBJ2-7; D is perhaps TRBD1 (5 bases). CDR3 length: 15 amino acids. V was cut by 5 bases and J by 2 bases, with 16 bases left in between. Germline values: CDR1 SGHAT, CDR2 FQNNGV.